These 22 T cell receptor beta chains share one sample of origin, sequenced in a study of blood T cell repertoires in COVID-19 (dated by TCRdb to about 2020). The library was prepared using the immunoSEQ multiplex PCR assay. The table comes from immuneACCESS by way of TCRdb, which keeps in-frame sequences with V and J called. Part of the clones is missing from these tables; in studies checked, under half for an unresolved V gene and the rest for unknown reasons. The sample includes about 190,000 clones, with around nine tenths observed a single time. 0.7% to 0.9% of the sample is held by the ten biggest clonotypes. Sequences were obtained from peripheral blood. The receptors here all came from a woman under 30 who had recovered from COVID-19.

This chain uses TRBV5-1 with TRBJ2-3; TRBD2 matches at 14 bases. The CDR3 is 18 amino acids. V was clipped by 5 bases and J by 1 base; unmatched bases: 9. Per the germline V gene, CDR1 is SGHRS and CDR2 is YFSETQ. CDR3: CASSVGTSGRGGTDTQYF. The CDR3 DNA reads as TGCGCCAGCAGTGTTGGGACTAGCGGGAGAGGGGGCACAGATACGCAGTATTTT.

The CDR3 nucleotides are TGTGCCAGCAGCTCCAAGAGTCTAAGCTCCTACGAGCAGTACTTC. Its protein product is CASSSKSLSSYEQYF. V and J are TRBV13 and TRBJ2-7; unclear D gene. Trimming removed 4 bases at V and 0 bases at J, with 13 bases between. The CDR3 consists of 15 residues. CDR1 and CDR2 (germline): PRHDT, FYEKMQ (reference sequence).

This sequence joins TRBV6-2 or TRBV6-3 and TRBJ2-5; no firm D call. Per the germline V gene, CDR1 is MNHEY and CDR2 is SVGEGT. V lost 6 bases and J 5 bases, leaving 10 bases between the germline ends. CDR3 length: 12 residues. CDR3 DNA: TGTGCCAGCAGCCCCTCGAGTGAGACCCAGTACTTC. The encoded protein is CASSPSSETQYF.

The V gene is TRBV7-6, the J gene TRBJ2-2; 14 bases are shared with TRBD2. J lost 6 bases, V lost 5 bases, and 11 bases had no gene match. In germline, CDR1 is SGHVS, CDR2 FNYEAQ. The CDR3 sequence is 18 residues long. The CDR3 sequence is CASSPGLAGGPRAGELFF. As DNA, the CDR3 is TGTGCCAGCAGCCCAGGACTAGCGGGAGGACCGAGGGCCGGGGAGCTGTTTTTT. Combining the CDR3 with reference TRBV7-6 and TRBJ2-2 gives the whole variable domain GAGVSQSPRYKVTKRGQDVALRCDPISGHVSLYWYRQALGQGPEFLTYFNYEAQQDKSGLPNDRFSAERPEGSISTLTIQRTEQRDSAMYRCASSPGLAGGPRAGELFFGEGSRLTVL.

This chain uses TRBV10-3 with TRBJ2-7; no clear D gene. The CDR3 consists of 14 residues. Deletions cut 9 bases from V and 0 bases from J, with 15 bases between. Per the germline V gene, CDR1 is ENHRY and CDR2 is SYGVKD. CDR3 nucleotide sequence: TGTGCCATTAAGATCCGGTCCGACTCCTACGAGCAGTACTTC. This encodes CAIKIRSDSYEQYF.

The chain links TRBV2 to TRBJ2-7; no reliable D call. The CDR3 runs 12 residues. The V end was cut by 6 bases, the J end by 0 bases, with 6 bases between. The germline gives CDR1 SNHLY, CDR2 FYNNEI. The CDR3 nucleotides are TGTGCCAGCAGGTCTAGCTCCTACGAGCAGTACTTC. Translated: CASRSSSYEQYF.

The chain combines TRBV19 with TRBJ1-2; maybe TRBD1 (5 bases). V shed 6 bases and J shed 2 bases, with 7 bases lying between them. The CDR3 is 12 amino acids. Germline-derived CDR1 and CDR2 are LNHDA and SQIVND (reference sequence). The CDR3: CASRDINYGYTF. The CDR3 DNA reads TGTGCCAGTAGGGACATAAACTATGGCTACACCTTC. The variable domain in full, with the rest retrieved from reference TRBV19 and TRBJ1-2, is DGGITQSPKYLFRKEGQNVTLSCEQNLNHDAMYWYRQDPGQGLRLIYYSQIVNDFQKGDIAEGYSVSREKKESFPLTVTSAQKNPTAFYLCASRDINYGYTFGSGTRLTVV.

This chain links TRBV11-2 with TRBJ1-1, with 9 bases fitting TRBD1. CDR1 is SGHAT, CDR2 FQNNGV, per germline. The CDR3 loop spans 15 amino acids. Trimming removed 5 bases from V and 6 bases from J; junction bases left unmatched: 10. In DNA form, the CDR3 reads TGTGCCAGCAGCCAATGGGACAGGGCCGGGCCTGAAGCTTTCTTT. It specifies CASSQWDRAGPEAFF.

The genes are TRBV5-1 and TRBJ2-3; TRBD2 aligns across 8 bases. V dropped 4 bases and J dropped 5; count of bases not matched to a gene: 9. CDR1 is SGHRS, CDR2 YFSETQ, per germline. The CDR3 loop spans 15 amino acids. In nucleotides, the CDR3 is TGCGCCAGCAGCCCCACGCGGGGGGTGGTAGATACGCAGTATTTT. This gives the protein CASSPTRGVVDTQYF.

The chain employs TRBV30 and TRBJ2-2, with 9 bases that match TRBD1. V lost 3 bases, J lost 6 bases, and 8 bases stayed unmatched. The CDR3 covers 15 residues. Germline values: CDR1 GTSNPN, CDR2 SVGIG (reference sequence). This CDR3 is CAWRKDRGFAGELFF. Here the CDR3 DNA reads TGTGCCTGGAGGAAGGACAGGGGATTCGCCGGGGAGCTGTTTTTT.

This sequence joins TRBV6-5 and TRBJ2-7; 12 bases align to TRBD2. The ends lost 6 bases at V and 3 bases at J; junction bases unmatched: 3. This CDR3 is built from 14 residues. The germline V gene encodes CDR1 MNHEY and CDR2 SVGAGI. CDR3 in amino acids: CASRRLAGDYEQYF. DNA of the CDR3: TGTGCCAGCAGACGACTAGCGGGGGACTACGAGCAGTACTTC.

The chain uses TRBV5-4 and TRBJ2-1, with 15 bases fitting TRBD2. Germline loops: CDR1 SGHNT, CDR2 YYREEE (reference sequence). The trim removed 6 bases at V and 4 bases at J, leaving 5 bases unmatched. There are 16 residues in the CDR3. The CDR3 region is CASTLGTSGRYNEQFF. The CDR3 DNA is TGTGCCAGCACCCTGGGGACTAGCGGGAGGTACAATGAGCAGTTCTTC.

V is TRBV9 and J is TRBJ1-1; maybe TRBD1 (5 bases). Trimming stripped 3 bases from V and 4 bases from J, with 16 bases between. The CDR3 runs 15 residues. Germline V gene data show CDR1 as SGDLS and CDR2 as YYNGEE. The DNA of the CDR3 is TGTGCCAGCAGCGAGAGTGACAGTGACGGCACTGAAGCTTTCTTT. As protein: CASSESDSDGTEAFF.

This rearrangement joins TRBV9 to TRBJ2-1, with 12 bases matching TRBD2. The CDR3 length is 15 residues. The junction had 6 bases not matched to a gene; V was cut back by 4 bases and J by 7 bases. CDR1 and CDR2 from the germline V gene are SGDLS and YYNGEE. The DNA for the CDR3 is TGTGCCAGCAGCTCTAGCGGGGGGGTTCAGAATGAGCAGTTCTTC. Protein product: CASSSSGGVQNEQFF. Drawing the rest from reference TRBV9 and TRBJ2-1, the complete variable domain is DSGVTQTPKHLITATGQRVTLRCSPRSGDLSVYWYQQSLDQGLQFLIQYYNGEERAKGNILERFSAQQFPDLHSELNLSSLELGDSALYFCASSSSGGVQNEQFFGPGTRLTVL.

The chain couples TRBV9 to TRBJ1-1, with unresolved D. This CDR3 spans 13 amino acids. Trimming cost V 7 bases and J 0 bases, with 10 bases left between them. CDR1 and CDR2 (germline): SGDLS, YYNGEE. As DNA, the CDR3 is TGTGCCAGCTGTCGGGAGGTGAACACTGAAGCTTTCTTT. This sequence encodes CASCREVNTEAFF.

V usage is TRBV19 and J usage is TRBJ2-2; 9 positions agree with TRBD2. The V segment lost 7 bases and the J segment 4 bases; nucleotides outside the gene matches: 10. The V gene's germline CDR1 is LNHDA and CDR2 SQIVND (reference sequence). The CDR3 consists of 16 residues. CDR3 loop: CASTSTETSGTGELFF. The CDR3 DNA reads as TGTGCCAGTACTTCTACCGAGACTAGCGGCACCGGGGAGCTGTTTTTT.

As DNA, the CDR3 is TGTGCCAGCAGCGCGGTTTCAGGGGTCTCTGGAAACACCATATATTTT. Its translation: CASSAVSGVSGNTIYF. V gene TRBV9 combines with J gene TRBJ1-3, with D possibly being TRBD1 (6 bases). This CDR3 has 16 amino acids. Germline loops: CDR1 SGDLS, CDR2 YYNGEE. Trimming took off 3 bases at V and 0 bases at J, with 13 bases between the two ends.

This chain uses TRBV11-2 with TRBJ2-1; D is possibly TRBD2 (6 bases). This CDR3 has 16 amino acids. Trimming pared 0 bases from V and 2 bases from J, leaving 11 bases between. CDR1 and CDR2 (germline): SGHAT, FQNNGV. CDR3: CASSLEERVAYNEQFF. DNA for the CDR3: TGTGCCAGCAGCTTAGAAGAGCGGGTCGCCTACAATGAGCAGTTCTTC.

On this clone: A read error may produce the germline difference seen at one junction end. The V and J genes are TRBV27 and TRBJ2-1; 9 bases align to TRBD1. The germline gives CDR1 MNHEY, CDR2 SMNVEV (reference sequence). The CDR3 runs 19 residues. CDR3: CASSLSRVRDRVAYNEQFF. The CDR3 DNA is TGTGCCAGCAGTCTATCTAGGGTCAGGGACAGGGTCGCCTACAATGAGCAGTTCTTC.

The sample holds one count of this clone. The chain uses TRBV29-1 and TRBJ1-2; D is uncertain. Per the germline V gene, CDR1 is SQVTM and CDR2 is ANQGSEA. The CDR3 is 10 amino acids. Trimming pared 6 bases from V and 6 bases from J, leaving 8 bases between. The CDR3 sequence: CSVLSDGYTF. For the CDR3, the DNA is TGCAGCGTCCTCAGTGATGGCTACACCTTC.

This clone was seen only once. CDR3 in amino acids: CATSFSVTNEKLFF. CDR3 nucleotide sequence: TGTGCCACCAGCTTTAGCGTTACTAATGAAAAACTGTTTTTT. The chain carries TRBV15 and TRBJ1-4; D is unclear. The CDR3 loop spans 14 amino acids. Germline-derived CDR1 and CDR2 are LNHNV and YYDKDF (reference sequence). Trimming removed 5 bases at V and 2 bases at J, with 9 bases between.

The chain couples TRBV13 to TRBJ1-2; D is perhaps TRBD1 (6 bases). The CDR3 has 15 amino acids. CDR1 and CDR2 (germline): PRHDT, FYEKMQ (reference sequence). V lost 6 bases to trimming and J lost 2 bases, with 16 bases between them. The CDR3 DNA reads TGTGCCAGCAGTATTGACAGGTCTTCGAACTATGGCTACACCTTC. It is translated as CASSIDRSSNYGYTF.